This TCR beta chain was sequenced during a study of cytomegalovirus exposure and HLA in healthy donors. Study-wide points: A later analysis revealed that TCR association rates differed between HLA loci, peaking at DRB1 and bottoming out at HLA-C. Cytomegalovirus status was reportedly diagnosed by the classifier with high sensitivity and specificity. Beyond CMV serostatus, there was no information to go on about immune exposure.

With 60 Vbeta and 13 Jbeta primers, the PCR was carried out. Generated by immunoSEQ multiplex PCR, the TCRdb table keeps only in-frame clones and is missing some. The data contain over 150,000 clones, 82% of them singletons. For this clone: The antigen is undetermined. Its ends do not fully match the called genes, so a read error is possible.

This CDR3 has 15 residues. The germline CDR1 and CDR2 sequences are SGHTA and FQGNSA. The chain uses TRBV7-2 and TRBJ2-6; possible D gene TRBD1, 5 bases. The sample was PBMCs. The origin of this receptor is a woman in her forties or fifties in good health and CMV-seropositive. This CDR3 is CASSLASTGANGLTF. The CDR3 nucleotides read TGTGCCAGCAGCTTAGCGAGTACTGGGGCCAACGGCCTGACTTTC. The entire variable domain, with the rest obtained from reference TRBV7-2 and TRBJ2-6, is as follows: GAGVSQSPSNKVTEKGKDVELRCDPISGHTALYWYRQSLGQGLEFLIYFQGNSAPDKSGLPSDRFSAERTGGSVSTLTIQRTQQEDSAVYLCASSLASTGANGLTFGAGSRLTVL.